The 5 T cell receptor beta chains below were found in one sample sequenced in a study of cytomegalovirus exposure and HLA in healthy donors. Primers: 60 Vbeta forward and 13 Jbeta reverse. TCRdb keeps only in-frame clones here, not all; method: immunoSEQ multiplex PCR. The sample carries about 120,000 clones, around 82% recorded once. The sample taken for sequencing was PBMCs. The receptors were sampled from a woman aged 40 to 50 in good health and CMV-seropositive.

The chain employs TRBV6-1 and TRBJ2-1; weak D call: TRBD2 (5 bases). The CDR3 consists of 13 residues. Trimming took 6 bases from V and 6 from J, leaving 12 bases between them. The germline gives CDR1 MNHNS, CDR2 SASEGT. The CDR3 DNA reads as TGTGCCAGCAGGGTGGAGGTAGGCAATGAGCAGTTCTTC. It translates to CASRVEVGNEQFF.

The chain employs TRBV2 and TRBJ2-7; 10 bases are shared with TRBD2. Per the germline V gene, CDR1 is SNHLY and CDR2 is FYNNEI. The CDR3 runs to 15 residues. Germline trimming cut 6 bases from V and 2 bases from J; bases unmatched to any gene: 7. The CDR3 nucleotides read TGTGCCAGCAGACCGGGACTAGCGCCCACCTACGAGCAGTACTTC. This gives the protein CASRPGLAPTYEQYF.

The V gene is TRBV6-5, the J gene TRBJ1-1, with TRBD1 identical over 9 bases. The CDR3 has 14 amino acids. V lost 6 bases and J lost 7; bases outside the gene matches: 9. Germline V gene data show CDR1 as MNHEY and CDR2 as SVGAGI. This CDR3 is CASRPTGGGGEAFF. CDR3 coding DNA: TGTGCCAGCAGACCGACAGGGGGAGGCGGTGAAGCTTTCTTT.

The chain is built from TRBV19 and TRBJ2-5; TRBD1 matches at 10 bases. This CDR3 has 15 amino acids. V dropped 5 bases and J dropped 5; count of bases not matched to a gene: 8. Germline values: CDR1 LNHDA, CDR2 SQIVND (reference sequence). The CDR3 spells CASSSYGTGVETQYF. The CDR3 DNA reads TGTGCCAGTAGTTCCTACGGGACAGGGGTGGAGACCCAGTACTTC.

V and J are TRBV2 and TRBJ1-5; D is unresolved. CDR1 SNHLY and CDR2 FYNNEI come from the germline V gene. The V gene lost 7 bases and the J gene lost 0 bases, with 13 bases spanning the gap. The CDR3 has 15 amino acids. This chain's CDR3 is CASIPQKYSNQPQHF. The CDR3 DNA follows: TGTGCCAGCATTCCTCAGAAATATAGCAATCAGCCCCAGCATTTT.